The 26 T cell receptor beta chains below were found in one sample sequenced in a study of blood T cell repertoires in COVID-19. Sequencing was performed with immunoSEQ multiplex PCR; in TCRdb, only in-frame clones are kept and a portion is missing. Of 44,000 or so clones listed, 86% were seen once; the top ten hold roughly 10%. The sample consisted of peripheral blood. These receptors were taken from a human donor in a cohort sampled during active COVID-19.

The chain uses TRBV5-1 and TRBJ2-7; 10 bases map to TRBD2. This CDR3 has 15 amino acids. The germline gives CDR1 SGHRS, CDR2 YFSETQ. Losses at the gene ends were 4 bases for V and 0 bases for J; bases not matched to a gene: 4. The CDR3 sequence: CASSRSGGDSYEQYF. CDR3 DNA: TGCGCCAGCAGCCGGAGCGGGGGGGACTCCTACGAGCAGTACTTC.

This chain uses TRBV7-6 with TRBJ2-7; TRBD2 might be the D (7 bases). Germline lookup yields CDR1 SGHVS and CDR2 FNYEAQ. The CDR3 runs 16 residues. V shed 1 base and J shed 0 bases, with 13 bases lying between them. The CDR3 protein is CASSLEAGAASYEQYF. The CDR3 DNA reads TGTGCCAGCAGCTTAGAGGCGGGGGCGGCCTCCTACGAGCAGTACTTC.

This sequence joins TRBV6-1 and TRBJ2-6; D remains ambiguous. CDR3 length equals 14 residues. CDR1 and CDR2 from the germline V gene are MNHNS and SASEGT. The germline V and J ends were trimmed by 3 bases and 4 bases, with 7 bases remaining between them. The CDR3 coding sequence is TGTGCCAGCAGTGACAGAGGAGGGGCCAACGTCCTGACTTTC. Its protein is CASSDRGGANVLTF.

The chain has TRBV19 and TRBJ1-5, with 8 bases aligning to TRBD1. Germline V gene data show CDR1 as LNHDA and CDR2 as SQIVND (reference sequence). J was trimmed by 6 bases and V by 3 bases; bases with no gene match: 16. This CDR3 spans 18 amino acids. CDR3 sequence: CASSMGEGNRGGSQPQHF. The DNA of the CDR3 is TGTGCCAGTAGTATGGGTGAGGGAAACAGGGGGGGAAGTCAGCCCCAGCATTTT.

This rearrangement joins TRBV13 to TRBJ2-1; TRBD2 matches at 7 bases. This CDR3 is built from 18 residues. The V gene's germline CDR1 is PRHDT and CDR2 FYEKMQ (reference sequence). J gave up 6 bases and V 5 bases, and 19 bases lay outside the gene matches. CDR3 nucleotides: TGTGCCAGCAGCGGACGACTAGCCGGCATCAGCCCGAGCAATGAGCAGTTCTTC. Translated, it gives CASSGRLAGISPSNEQFF. Drawing the rest from reference TRBV13 and TRBJ2-1, the complete variable domain is AAGVIQSPRHLIKEKRETATLKCYPIPRHDTVYWYQQGPGQDPQFLISFYEKMQSDKGSIPDRFSAQQFSDYHSELNMSSLELGDSALYFCASSGRLAGISPSNEQFFGPGTRLTVL.

The CDR3 reads CAISESSGAAALKAFF. CDR3 coding DNA: TGTGCCATCAGTGAGTCGTCAGGGGCGGCTGCTCTGAAAGCTTTCTTT. This chain links TRBV10-3 with TRBJ1-1, with a possible D match to TRBD1 (6 bases). The CDR3 has 16 residues. Germline CDR1 ENHRY, CDR2 SYGVKD. The germline V and J ends were trimmed by 0 bases and 9 bases, with 20 bases remaining between them.

The chain uses TRBV5-1 and TRBJ2-3; D remains ambiguous. The germline V and J ends were trimmed by 0 bases and 0 bases, with 8 bases remaining between them. This CDR3 spans 15 amino acids. Germline V CDR1 and CDR2: SGHRS, YFSETQ. Here the CDR3 reads CASSLGGRSTDTQYF. The CDR3 coding sequence is TGCGCCAGCAGCTTGGGTGGGCGTAGCACAGATACGCAGTATTTT.

The chain employs TRBV3-1 (or the pseudogene TRBV3-2) and TRBJ1-1; 12 nucleotides align to TRBD1. Germline CDR1 and CDR2: LGHDT and YNNKEL (reference sequence). There are 16 residues in the CDR3. The V and J ends lost 2 bases and 7 bases, in that order; junction bases with no gene match: 8. The CDR3 DNA sequence: TGTGCCAGCAGCCAAACAGGGACAGGGGGCTACAGTGAAGCTTTCTTT. It codes for CASSQTGTGGYSEAFF.

V usage is TRBV7-2 and J usage is TRBJ2-5; TRBD1 aligns across 10 bases. With 3 bases clipped from V and 3 bases from J, the junction kept 4 bases outside the gene matches. Germline V lookup: CDR1 SGHTA, CDR2 FQGNSA. The CDR3 runs 15 residues. For the CDR3, the DNA is TGTGCCAGCAGCTTCACCGGGACAGGGGAAGAGACCCAGTACTTC. Translated, it gives CASSFTGTGEETQYF.

This clone was counted a single time. The CDR3 DNA reads TGTGCCAGTAGTATCGGACAGGATGAAGCTTTCTTT. This codes for CASSIGQDEAFF. This chain links TRBV19 with TRBJ1-1; 7 bases match TRBD1. CDR1 LNHDA and CDR2 SQIVND come from the germline V gene (reference sequence). Trimming took 3 bases from V and 7 from J; bases not matched to a gene: 2. This CDR3 spans 12 amino acids.

V usage is TRBV6-5 and J usage is TRBJ1-5; tentative D call: TRBD1 (5 bases). V lost 0 bases and J lost 2, with 8 bases in between. In germline, CDR1 is MNHEY, CDR2 SVGAGI. The CDR3 sequence is 15 residues long. As DNA, the CDR3 is TGTGCCAGCAGTTACTCGGCGGGGGGCAATCAGCCCCAGCATTTT. Its translation: CASSYSAGGNQPQHF.

This clone was detected once. The rearrangement uses TRBV19 and TRBJ1-4, with no clear D. V was clipped by 4 bases and J by 0 bases, with 9 bases between them. CDR1 is LNHDA and CDR2 is SQIVND in the germline V gene (reference sequence). This CDR3 has 15 residues. CDR3 bases: TGTGCCAGTAGTAGTACCGGGACAACTAATGAAAAACTGTTTTTT. Translating gives CASSSTGTTNEKLFF.

V gene TRBV11-2 combines with J gene TRBJ1-5, with D hard to call. Germline V lookup: CDR1 SGHAT, CDR2 FQNNGV. Trimming took 5 bases from V and 7 from J, leaving 12 bases between them. This CDR3 comprises 13 residues. CDR3 coding DNA: TGTGCCAGCAGCCTTGGAGTGAGCCAGCCCCAGCATTTT. Its protein product is CASSLGVSQPQHF.

This chain links TRBV5-1 with TRBJ2-1; 10 nucleotides align to TRBD2. There are 16 residues in the CDR3. CDR1 is SGHRS and CDR2 is YFSETQ in the germline V gene. V gave up 4 bases and J gave up 2 bases; unmatched junction bases: 6. CDR3 nucleotide sequence: TGCGCCAGCAGCAGCACTAGCGGGGTGGCCTACAATGAGCAGTTCTTC. This encodes CASSSTSGVAYNEQFF.

The chain couples TRBV18 to TRBJ2-7, with TRBD1 as a possible D gene (5 bases). Germline V gene lookup returns CDR1 KGHSH and CDR2 LQKENI. V was clipped by 2 bases and J by 6 bases, with 8 bases between them. The CDR3 loop spans 12 amino acids. The CDR3 nucleotides read TGTGCCAGCTCACCATCAGGGATCGAGCAGTACTTC. This translates into CASSPSGIEQYF. Using reference TRBV18 and TRBJ2-7 for the parts outside the CDR3, the full variable domain is NAGVMQNPRHLVRRRGQEARLRCSPMKGHSHVYWYRQLPEEGLKFMVYLQKENIIDESGMPKERFSAEFPKEGPSILRIQQVVRGDSAAYFCASSPSGIEQYFGPGTRLTVT.

The chain combines TRBV6-5 with TRBJ1-1; 8 bases are a match to TRBD1. This CDR3 is built from 15 residues. Per germline, CDR1 MNHEY and CDR2 SVGAGI. The V segment lost 6 bases and the J segment 0 bases; nucleotides outside the gene matches: 6. The chain's CDR3 is CASRPWTGLNTEAFF. The CDR3 DNA reads as TGTGCCAGCAGACCCTGGACAGGGTTGAACACTGAAGCTTTCTTT.

The chain uses TRBV11-2 and TRBJ2-3; 8 bases agree with TRBD2. The CDR3 has 16 residues. Trimming took 1 base from V and 0 from J; bases not matched to a gene: 3. The germline CDR1 and CDR2 sequences are SGHAT and FQNNGV. The CDR3 DNA follows: TGTGCCAGCAGCTTAGGGTCTAGCGGGAGCACAGATACGCAGTATTTT. This translates into CASSLGSSGSTDTQYF.

The chain has TRBV2 and TRBJ2-5, with TRBD2 as a possible D gene (5 bases). This CDR3 contains 13 residues. V dropped 11 bases and J dropped 5 bases, with 18 bases sitting between them. Germline values: CDR1 SNHLY, CDR2 FYNNEI. The CDR3 protein is CALQSDYRETQYF. The CDR3 DNA reads TGTGCCCTTCAATCAGACTACCGGGAGACCCAGTACTTC.

V gene TRBV24-1 combines with J gene TRBJ2-7; D may be TRBD1 (6 bases). This CDR3 has 13 residues. Germline CDR1 KGHDR, CDR2 SFDVKD. V lost 1 base, J lost 6 bases, and 9 bases lay in between. This chain's CDR3 is CATSDLGGREQYF. CDR3 coding DNA: TGTGCCACCAGTGATTTAGGGGGTCGCGAGCAGTACTTC.

The V gene is TRBV7-8, the J gene TRBJ2-5; 8 nucleotides agree with TRBD1. V lost 5 bases, J lost 2 bases, and 7 bases stayed unmatched. The CDR3 spans 15 residues. Germline CDR1 is SGHVS and CDR2 is FQNEAQ. The DNA of the CDR3 is TGTGCCAGCAGCCCCCGACAGGGGAGGCAAGAGACCCAGTACTTC. It codes for CASSPRQGRQETQYF.

The chain uses TRBV11-2 and TRBJ1-2; the match to TRBD1 covers 8 bases. In germline, CDR1 is SGHAT, CDR2 FQNNGV. J was trimmed by 1 base and V by 5 bases; bases with no gene match: 6. CDR3 length: 15 amino acids. CDR3: CASSRLTGVNYGYTF. The CDR3 bases are TGTGCCAGCAGCCGCCTGACAGGGGTTAACTATGGCTACACCTTC. The full variable domain, with the rest looked up from reference TRBV11-2 and TRBJ1-2, is EAGVAQSPRYKIIEKRQSVAFWCNPISGHATLYWYQQILGQGPKLLIQFQNNGVVDDSQLPKDRFSAERLKGVDSTLKIQPAKLEDSAVYLCASSRLTGVNYGYTFGSGTRLTVV.

V usage is TRBV3-1 (or the pseudogene TRBV3-2) and J usage is TRBJ2-5, with 13 bases aligning to TRBD2. Germline V lookup: CDR1 LGHDT, CDR2 YNNKEL (reference sequence). J gave up 1 base and V 3 bases, and 5 bases lay outside the gene matches. The CDR3 is 17 residues long. The DNA of the CDR3 is TGTGCCAGCAGCCAGACTAGCGGGGGGCCGGGCCAAGAGACCCAGTACTTC. It is translated as CASSQTSGGPGQETQYF.

The chain is built from TRBV6-6 and TRBJ2-1, with 7 bases that match TRBD2. The V and J ends lost 7 bases and 1 base, in that order; junction bases with no gene match: 7. The CDR3 totals 15 residues. Germline V lookup: CDR1 MNHNY, CDR2 SVGAGI (reference sequence). The CDR3 protein is CASTHSGVSYNEQFF. Written as DNA, the CDR3 is TGTGCCAGCACCCACAGCGGGGTGTCCTACAATGAGCAGTTCTTC.

The chain couples TRBV27 to TRBJ2-3; 9 bases are a match to TRBD2. This CDR3 is 13 amino acids long. Germline loops: CDR1 MNHEY, CDR2 SMNVEV (reference sequence). The V gene end was trimmed by 0 bases and the J gene end by 14 bases; junction bases not matched to a gene: 6. CDR3 loop: CASSLSALAGRYF. The CDR3 DNA reads TGTGCCAGCAGTTTATCGGCTCTAGCGGGGCGGTATTTT.

The chain combines TRBV2 with TRBJ1-3, with D possibly TRBD1 on 5 matching bases. The V gene lost 6 bases and the J gene lost 11 bases, with 17 bases spanning the gap. Germline CDR1 SNHLY, CDR2 FYNNEI. CDR3 size: 13 residues. The chain's CDR3 is CASRAGLGVAIYF. CDR3 DNA: TGTGCCAGCAGAGCGGGACTCGGAGTCGCCATATATTTT.

The V call is TRBV6-4, the J call TRBJ2-3, with TRBD2 matching over 7 bases. This CDR3 has 13 amino acids. Trimming at V came to 8 bases and at J to 6 bases, leaving 8 bases not matched to a gene. The V gene's germline CDR1 is MRHNA and CDR2 SNTAGT. The CDR3 DNA reads as TGTGCCAGCGGCTTAACTAGCGCGGATACGCAGTATTTT. This translates into CASGLTSADTQYF.